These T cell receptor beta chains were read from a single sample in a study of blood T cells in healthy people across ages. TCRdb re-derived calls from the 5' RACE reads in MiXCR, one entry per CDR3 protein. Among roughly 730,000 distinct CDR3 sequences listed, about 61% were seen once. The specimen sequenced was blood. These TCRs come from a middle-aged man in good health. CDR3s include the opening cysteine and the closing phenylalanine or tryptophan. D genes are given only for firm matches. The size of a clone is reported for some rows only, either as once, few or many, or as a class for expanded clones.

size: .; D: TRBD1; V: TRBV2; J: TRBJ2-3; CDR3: CASATGTGGDTQYF; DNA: TGTGCCAGTGCGACCGGGACAGGTGGAGATACGCAGTATTTT
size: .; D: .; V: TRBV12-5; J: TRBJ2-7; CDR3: CASGPQGGETYEQYF; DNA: TGTGCTAGTGGTCCACAGGGCGGTGAGACCTACGAGCAGTACTTC
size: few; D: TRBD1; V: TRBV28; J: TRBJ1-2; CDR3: CASSNAGQGGGYTF; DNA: TGTGCCAGCAGCAACGCCGGACAGGGTGGTGGCTACACCTTC
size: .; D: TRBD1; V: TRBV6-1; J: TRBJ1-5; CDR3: CASSASGQSINRSNQPQHF; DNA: TGTGCCAGCAGTGCCTCGGGACAGAGTATTAATCGAAGCAATCAGCCCCAGCATTTT
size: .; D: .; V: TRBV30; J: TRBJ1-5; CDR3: CAWSKGRWGNQPQHF; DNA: TGTGCCTGGAGTAAGGGGCGATGGGGCAATCAGCCCCAGCATTTT
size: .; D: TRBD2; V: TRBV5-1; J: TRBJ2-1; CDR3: CASRASGTRGDEQFF; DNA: TGCGCCAGCAGGGCTAGCGGGACACGAGGTGATGAGCAGTTCTTC
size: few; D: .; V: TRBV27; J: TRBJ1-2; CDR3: CASSEGISVYGYTF; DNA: TGTGCCAGCAGCGAGGGGATTTCGGTCTATGGCTACACCTTC
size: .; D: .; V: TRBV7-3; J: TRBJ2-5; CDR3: CASSSPQGETQYF; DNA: TGTGCCAGCAGCTCCCCACAGGGTGAGACCCAGTACTTC
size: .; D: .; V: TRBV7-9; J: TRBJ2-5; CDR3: CASSPYRVGETQYF; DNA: TGTGCCAGCAGCCCGTACCGGGTTGGAGAGACCCAGTACTTC
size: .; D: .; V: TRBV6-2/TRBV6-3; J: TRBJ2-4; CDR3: CASSHDGFDKNIQYF; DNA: TGTGCCAGCAGCCACGATGGGTTCGACAAAAACATTCAGTACTTC
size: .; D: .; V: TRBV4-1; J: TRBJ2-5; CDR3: CASSQRGVGGPRRETQYF; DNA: TGCGCCAGCAGCCAAAGAGGGGTGGGAGGCCCCAGGAGGGAGACCCAGTACTTC
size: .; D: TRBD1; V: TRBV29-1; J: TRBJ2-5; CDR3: CSVLGQGARGGTQYF; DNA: TGCAGCGTTTTGGGACAGGGGGCGCGTGGTGGGACCCAGTACTTC
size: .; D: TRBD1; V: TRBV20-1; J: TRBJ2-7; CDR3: CNARQGVYEQYF; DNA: TGCAATGCTAGACAGGGGGTCTACGAGCAGTACTTC
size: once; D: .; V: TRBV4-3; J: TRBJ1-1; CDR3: CASSQDPGGRDTEAFF; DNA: TGCGCCAGCAGCCAAGATCCGGGGGGCAGAGACACTGAAGCTTTCTTT
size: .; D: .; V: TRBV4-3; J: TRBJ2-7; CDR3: CASSQEDRAERGHYEQYF; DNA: TGCGCCAGCAGCCAAGAAGATCGTGCGGAGCGGGGACACTACGAGCAGTACTTC
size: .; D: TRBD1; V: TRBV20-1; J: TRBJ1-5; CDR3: CSARDPSRGTGTLSGHNQPQHF; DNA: TGCAGTGCTAGAGATCCTAGTCGGGGGACAGGGACGCTATCTGGCCACAATCAGCCCCAGCATTTT
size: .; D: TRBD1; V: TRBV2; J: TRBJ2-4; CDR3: CASINLGTGGNIQYF; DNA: TGTGCCAGCATCAACTTAGGGACAGGTGGAAACATTCAGTACTTC
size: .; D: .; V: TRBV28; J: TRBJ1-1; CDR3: CASSSPKGLNTEAFF; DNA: TGTGCCAGCAGTTCCCCTAAGGGCCTGAACACTGAAGCTTTCTTT
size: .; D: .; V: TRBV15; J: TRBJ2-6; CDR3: CATSRGGAGGANVLTF; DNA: TGTGCCACCAGCAGAGGGGGGGCTGGTGGGGCCAACGTCCTGACTTTC
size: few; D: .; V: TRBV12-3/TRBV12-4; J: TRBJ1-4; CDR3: CASSLAPSSTGLFF; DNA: TGTGCCAGCAGTTTAGCCCCTTCTTCTACGGGGCTGTTTTTT
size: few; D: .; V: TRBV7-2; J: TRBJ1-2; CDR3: CASSLGQEGYTF; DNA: TGTGCCAGCAGCTTAGGTCAGGAGGGCTACACCTTC
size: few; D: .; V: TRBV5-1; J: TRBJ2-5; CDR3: CASPVLTQYF; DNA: TGCGCCAGCCCAGTGTTGACCCAGTACTTC
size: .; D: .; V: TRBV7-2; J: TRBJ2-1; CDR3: CASSSPPSSYNEQFF; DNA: TGTGCCAGCAGCTCTCCCCCCAGCTCCTACAATGAGCAGTTCTTC
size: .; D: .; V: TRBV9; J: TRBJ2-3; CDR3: CASSGLQDTQYF; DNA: TGTGCCAGCAGCGGCCTGCAGGATACGCAGTATTTT
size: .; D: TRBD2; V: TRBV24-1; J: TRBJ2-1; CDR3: CATRGLADYNEQFF; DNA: TGTGCCACCAGGGGACTAGCGGACTACAATGAGCAGTTCTTC
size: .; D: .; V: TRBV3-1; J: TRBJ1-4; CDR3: CASSQVSRTTNEKLFF; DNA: TGTGCCAGCAGCCAAGTCTCCAGAACAACTAATGAAAAACTGTTTTTT
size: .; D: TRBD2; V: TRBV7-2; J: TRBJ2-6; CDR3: CASRVNRGSSGANVLTF; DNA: TGTGCCAGCAGAGTGAATCGCGGGAGTTCTGGGGCCAACGTCCTGACTTTC
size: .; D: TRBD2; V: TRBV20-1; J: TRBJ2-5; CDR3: CSAPAGGLAGGLGETQYF; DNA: TGCAGTGCCCCGGCGGGGGGACTAGCGGGAGGCTTAGGAGAGACCCAGTACTTC
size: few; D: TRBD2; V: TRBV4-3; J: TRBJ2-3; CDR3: CASSQVASGRTYTDTQYF; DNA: TGCGCCAGCAGCCAAGTGGCTAGCGGGAGGACCTACACAGATACGCAGTATTTT
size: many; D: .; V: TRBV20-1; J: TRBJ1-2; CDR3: CSASTGLAYGYTF; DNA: TGCAGTGCTAGCACAGGGCTAGCCTATGGCTACACCTTC
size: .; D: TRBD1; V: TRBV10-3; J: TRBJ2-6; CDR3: CAISEPGQGPSGANVLTF; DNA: TGTGCCATCAGTGAACCGGGACAGGGCCCATCTGGGGCCAACGTCCTGACTTTC
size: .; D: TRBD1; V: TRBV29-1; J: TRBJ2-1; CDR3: CSAGTGSGNEQFF; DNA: TGCAGCGCCGGGACAGGGTCGGGGAATGAGCAGTTCTTC
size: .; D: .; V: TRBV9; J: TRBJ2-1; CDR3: CASSGTATYNEQFF; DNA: TGTGCCAGCAGCGGGACAGCTACCTACAATGAGCAGTTCTTC
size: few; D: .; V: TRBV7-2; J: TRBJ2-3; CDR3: CASSLVVGATDTQYF; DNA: TGTGCCAGCAGCTTAGTAGTCGGGGCAACAGATACGCAGTATTTT
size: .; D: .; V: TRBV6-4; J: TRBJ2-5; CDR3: CASRYKGYGNRVAKETQYF; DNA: TGTGCCAGCAGATATAAAGGTTATGGGAACAGGGTGGCTAAAGAGACCCAGTACTTC
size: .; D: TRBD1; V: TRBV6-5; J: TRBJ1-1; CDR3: CASVRAGRGGGTEAFF; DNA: TGTGCCAGCGTTCGAGCAGGGAGAGGGGGCGGGACTGAAGCTTTCTTT
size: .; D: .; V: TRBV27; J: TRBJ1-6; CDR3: CASSLYPQATPSSYNSPLHF; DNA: TGTGCCAGCAGTTTATATCCACAGGCAACTCCGAGCTCCTATAATTCACCCCTCCACTTT
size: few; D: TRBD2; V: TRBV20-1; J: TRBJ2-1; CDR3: CSARGLAGDWNEQFF; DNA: TGCAGTGCGCGGGGACTAGCGGGAGATTGGAATGAGCAGTTCTTC
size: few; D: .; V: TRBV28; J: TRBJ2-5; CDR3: CASSPPGSGEETQYF; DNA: TGTGCCAGCAGTCCCCCCGGTAGCGGTGAAGAGACCCAGTACTTC
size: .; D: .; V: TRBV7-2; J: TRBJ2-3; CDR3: CASSLQSTTDTQYF; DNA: TGTGCCAGCAGCTTACAATCTACTACAGATACGCAGTATTTT
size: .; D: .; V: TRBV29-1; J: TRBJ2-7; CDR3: CSVGAGWEQYF; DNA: TGCAGCGTTGGAGCGGGCTGGGAGCAGTACTTC
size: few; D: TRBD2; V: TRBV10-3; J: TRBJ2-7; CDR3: CAISDRSSGSGHEQYF; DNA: TGTGCCATCAGTGACCGCTCTAGCGGGAGCGGGCACGAGCAGTACTTC
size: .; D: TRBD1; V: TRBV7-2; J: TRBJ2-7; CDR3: CASSPLHSDRGNSYEQYF; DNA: TGTGCCAGCAGCCCCCTCCACTCGGACAGGGGGAACTCCTACGAGCAGTACTTC
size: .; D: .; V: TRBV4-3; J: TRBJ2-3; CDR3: CASSQDQDAQYF; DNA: TGCGCCAGCAGCCAAGATCAAGATGCGCAGTATTTT
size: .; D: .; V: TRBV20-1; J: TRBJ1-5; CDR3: CSAQAGSGNQPQHF; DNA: TGCAGTGCACAGGCGGGGAGCGGCAATCAGCCCCAGCATTTT
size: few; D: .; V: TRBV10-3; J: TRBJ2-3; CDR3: CAIREQGRVADTQYF; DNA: TGTGCCATCAGAGAACAGGGGAGGGTGGCAGATACGCAGTATTTT